This T cell receptor (beta chain) was retrieved from a study of blood T cells in healthy people across ages. Overall study findings and caveats: More naive CD4+ cells and higher diversity were found in long-lived than in aged donors.

About this clonotype itself: Antigen: not known.

The CDR3 sequence is 13 residues long. Trimming took 0 bases from V and 7 from J; bases not matched to a gene: 3. CDR1 and CDR2 (germline): SQVTM, ANQGSEA. Primers used in a second PCR of about 6 to 12 cycles were a sample-barcoded 5' primer and a J-beta primer mix. In TCRdb, the 5' RACE reads were re-called with MiXCR into one record per CDR3 protein. Found here are some 1.5 million distinct CDR3 sequences, 28% of them singletons; the top ten hold 7.7%. This clonotype was sampled from a woman in her 30s in good health. The genes are TRBV29-1 and TRBJ2-1, with 7 bases identical to TRBD2. The sequenced sample consisted of blood. The CDR3 loop reads CSVEDWGGNEQFF. The DNA for the CDR3 is TGCAGCGTTGAAGATTGGGGAGGGAATGAGCAGTTCTTC.